This T cell receptor (beta chain) was identified in a study of blood T cell repertoires in COVID-19. Germline loops: CDR1 SNHLY, CDR2 FYNNEI. The CDR3 loop spans 15 amino acids. With 1 base removed from V and 4 bases from J, the gap between germline ends came to 13 bases. TCRdb's table, derived via immunoSEQ multiplex PCR, lists solely in-frame clones and lacks some. Of some 200,000 clones listed, 70% to 90% were seen once; the top ten hold 12%. This clonotype was sampled from a young woman who had recovered from COVID-19. V is TRBV2 and J is TRBJ1-2, with D perhaps matching TRBD1 (5 bases). Sample: peripheral blood. The CDR3 loop reads CASSEGWGRLYGYTF. CDR3 nucleotides: TGTGCCAGCAGTGAAGGCTGGGGCCGGCTCTATGGCTACACCTTC.